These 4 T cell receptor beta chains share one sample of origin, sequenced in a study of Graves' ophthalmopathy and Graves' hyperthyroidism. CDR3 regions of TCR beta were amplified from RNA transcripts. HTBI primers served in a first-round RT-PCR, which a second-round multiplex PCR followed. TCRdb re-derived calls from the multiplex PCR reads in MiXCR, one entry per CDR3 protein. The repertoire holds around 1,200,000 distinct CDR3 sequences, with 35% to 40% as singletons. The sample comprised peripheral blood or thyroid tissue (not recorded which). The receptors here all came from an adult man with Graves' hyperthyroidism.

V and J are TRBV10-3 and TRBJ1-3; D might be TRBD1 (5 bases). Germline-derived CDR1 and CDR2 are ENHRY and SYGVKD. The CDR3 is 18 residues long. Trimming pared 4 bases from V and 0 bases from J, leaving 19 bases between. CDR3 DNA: TGTGCCATCAGTGGGCGACCGGGACGGGGGACCTCTGGAAACACCATATATTTT. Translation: CAISGRPGRGTSGNTIYF.

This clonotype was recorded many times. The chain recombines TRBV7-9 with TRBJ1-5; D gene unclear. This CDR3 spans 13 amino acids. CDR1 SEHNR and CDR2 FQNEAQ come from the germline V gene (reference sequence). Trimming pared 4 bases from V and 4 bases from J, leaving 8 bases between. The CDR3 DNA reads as TGTGCCAGCAGCTCCTCGGTAAATCAGCCCCAGCATTTT. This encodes CASSSSVNQPQHF.

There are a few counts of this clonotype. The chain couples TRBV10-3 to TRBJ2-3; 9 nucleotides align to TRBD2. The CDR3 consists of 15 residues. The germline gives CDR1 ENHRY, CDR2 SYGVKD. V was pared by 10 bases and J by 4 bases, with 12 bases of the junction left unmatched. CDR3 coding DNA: TGTGCCACCCTGACTACGGCGGGAGGGCCAGATACGCAGTATTTT. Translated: CATLTTAGGPDTQYF.

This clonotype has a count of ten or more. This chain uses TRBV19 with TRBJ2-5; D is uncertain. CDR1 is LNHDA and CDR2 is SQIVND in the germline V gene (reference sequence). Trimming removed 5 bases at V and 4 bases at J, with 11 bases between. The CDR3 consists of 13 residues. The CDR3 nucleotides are TGTGCCAGTAGTGGGCCCCAACGAGAGACCCAGTACTTC. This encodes CASSGPQRETQYF.